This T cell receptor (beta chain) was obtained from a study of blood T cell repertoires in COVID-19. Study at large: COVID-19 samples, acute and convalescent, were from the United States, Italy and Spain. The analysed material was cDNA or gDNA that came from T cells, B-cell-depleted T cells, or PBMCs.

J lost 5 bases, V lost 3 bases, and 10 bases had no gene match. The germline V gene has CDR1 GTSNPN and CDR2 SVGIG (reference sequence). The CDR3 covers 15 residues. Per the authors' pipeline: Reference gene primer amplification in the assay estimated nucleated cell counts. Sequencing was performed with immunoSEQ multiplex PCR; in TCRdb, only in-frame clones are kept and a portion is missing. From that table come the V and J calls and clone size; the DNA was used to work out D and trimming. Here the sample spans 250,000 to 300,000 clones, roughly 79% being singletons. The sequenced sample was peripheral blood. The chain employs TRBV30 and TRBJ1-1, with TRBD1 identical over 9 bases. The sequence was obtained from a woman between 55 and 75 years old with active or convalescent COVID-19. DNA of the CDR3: TGTGCCTGGAGCGAACTTTTGGACAGGGGTACTGAAGCTTTCTTT. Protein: CAWSELLDRGTEAFF.